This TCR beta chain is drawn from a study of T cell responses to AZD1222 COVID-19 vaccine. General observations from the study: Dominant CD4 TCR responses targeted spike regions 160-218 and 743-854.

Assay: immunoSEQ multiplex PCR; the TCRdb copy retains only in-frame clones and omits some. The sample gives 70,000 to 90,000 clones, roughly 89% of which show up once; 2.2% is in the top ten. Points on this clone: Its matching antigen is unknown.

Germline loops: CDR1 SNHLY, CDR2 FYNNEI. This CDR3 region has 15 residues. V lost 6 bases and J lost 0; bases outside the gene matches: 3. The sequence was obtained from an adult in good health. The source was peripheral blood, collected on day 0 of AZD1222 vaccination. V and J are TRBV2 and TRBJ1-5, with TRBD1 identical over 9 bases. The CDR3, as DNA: TGTGCCAGCAGGGTGGGACAGGGTAGCAATCAGCCCCAGCATTTT. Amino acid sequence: CASRVGQGSNQPQHF.